This T cell receptor beta chain was identified during a study of human T cells and chemical hapten exposure. The study, taken as a whole, reports: Alopecia in all donors means immunity may differ from healthy individuals.

For the library, individual cDNA molecules each received unique molecular identifiers. TCRdb passed the RACE reads through MiXCR, listing each CDR3 protein once. The table includes about 58,000 distinct CDR3 sequences, under 15% detected once. The time point: patch test 3, about 24 weeks after DPC sensitization. The sample's treatment: therapeutic diphenylcyclopropenone sensitization with weekly scalp DPC. Unfractionated whole blood served as the source for total RNA extraction. This clonotype was recorded many times. The antigen is not known. CDR3 length equals 18 residues. Germline assignment: CDR1 ENHRY and CDR2 SYGVKD. The junction had 11 bases not matched to a gene; V was cut back by 6 bases and J by 1 base.

The material sequenced was whole blood, taken in connection with sensitization to the hapten diphenylcyclopropenone (DPC). This chain connects TRBV10-3 to TRBJ2-1, with 11 bases lining up with TRBD1. The TCR comes from a man in his thirties or forties with alopecia areata. Some clones in this sample may be carry-over from other donors' samples. The CDR3 sequence: CAIRTGQGGRVSYNEQFF. CDR3 in DNA: TGTGCCATCAGGACGGGACAGGGGGGCCGCGTGTCCTACAATGAGCAGTTCTTC.